These 21 T cell receptor beta chains came from one sample sequenced in a study of blood T cell repertoires in COVID-19. Clones were sequenced by immunoSEQ multiplex PCR, and TCRdb holds only the in-frame ones, with some missing. The table records some 130,000 clones, 81% of them present only once. The material sequenced was peripheral blood. The receptors derive from a woman aged 55-70 years with active or convalescent COVID-19.

The rearrangement joins TRBV18 to TRBJ1-1, with a tentative D call TRBD1 (6 bases). V lost 4 bases, J lost 7 bases, and 28 bases lay in between. The CDR3 consists of 18 residues. Germline lookup yields CDR1 KGHSH and CDR2 LQKENI. CDR3 in amino acids: CASSQGVSGSRFVYEAFF. The CDR3 nucleotides read TGTGCCAGCTCACAGGGGGTGAGTGGCTCTCGTTTCGTCTATGAAGCTTTCTTT.

This chain connects TRBV19 to TRBJ1-2, with D perhaps TRBD1 (6 bases). From germline, CDR1 is LNHDA and CDR2 SQIVND (reference sequence). V was shortened by 5 bases and J by 5 bases, with 18 bases between the two germline ends. The CDR3 length is 15 residues. CDR3 in amino acids: CASSSPGAQAYGYTF. In DNA, the CDR3 is TGTGCCAGTAGTTCCCCAGGGGCCCAGGCTTATGGCTACACCTTC.

The chain employs TRBV6-5 and TRBJ1-2, with D perhaps TRBD1 (5 bases). Trimming removed 4 bases at V and 4 bases at J, with 16 bases between. The CDR3 runs 15 residues. Germline-derived CDR1 and CDR2 are MNHEY and SVGAGI. The CDR3 here is CASSWNQGLIYGYTF. The CDR3 region has the DNA TGTGCCAGCAGTTGGAACCAGGGCCTTATCTATGGCTACACCTTC.

The rearrangement joins TRBV5-1 to TRBJ1-1; possibly TRBD1 for D (5 bases). V was cut by 4 bases and J by 7 bases, with 20 bases left in between. There are 15 residues in the CDR3. CDR1 SGHRS and CDR2 YFSETQ come from the germline V gene. In DNA form, the CDR3 reads TGCGCCAGCAGCCCGACCCTGGCCCCAGGGAATGAAGCTTTCTTT. This sequence encodes CASSPTLAPGNEAFF. Using reference TRBV5-1 and TRBJ1-1 for the parts outside the CDR3, the full variable domain is KAGVTQTPRYLIKTRGQQVTLSCSPISGHRSVSWYQQTPGQGLQFLFEYFSETQRNKGNFPGRFSGRQFSNSRSEMNVSTLELGDSALYLCASSPTLAPGNEAFFGQGTRLTVV.

The chain combines TRBV7-2 with TRBJ2-3; 7 nucleotides align to TRBD1. V was pared by 5 bases and J by 5 bases, with 10 bases of the junction left unmatched. The CDR3 spans 15 residues. CDR1 and CDR2 (germline): SGHTA, FQGNSA. The CDR3 nucleotides are TGTGCCAGCAGCCTCCGGGACAGATGGGGAGATACGCAGTATTTT. It codes for CASSLRDRWGDTQYF.

The J gene is TRBJ1-2, the V gene TRBV11-2; D not certain. Trimming took off 4 bases at V and 1 base at J, with 16 bases between the two ends. Germline loops: CDR1 SGHAT, CDR2 FQNNGV. The CDR3 contains 16 residues. CDR3 in amino acids: CASSSPMWARNYGYTF. The CDR3 nucleotides read TGTGCCAGCAGCTCGCCAATGTGGGCGCGTAACTATGGCTACACCTTC.

The rearrangement uses TRBV11-2 and TRBJ2-5; 10 nucleotides line up with TRBD1. The CDR3 is 16 residues long. The ends lost 0 bases at V and 1 base at J; junction bases unmatched: 2. Germline CDR1 is SGHAT and CDR2 is FQNNGV. DNA for the CDR3: TGTGCCAGCAGCTTAGATCGACAGGGGGCCCAAGAGACCCAGTACTTC. It is translated as CASSLDRQGAQETQYF.

This rearrangement joins TRBV3-1 (or the pseudogene TRBV3-2) to TRBJ1-1, with 7 bases that match TRBD1. V shed 4 bases, J shed 3 bases, and the junction held 5 bases outside the gene matches. The CDR3 runs to 14 residues. Germline V lookup: CDR1 LGHDT, CDR2 YNNKEL (reference sequence). The CDR3 coding sequence is TGTGCCAGCAGCCGACGACAGGGCGACACTGAAGCTTTCTTT. This codes for CASSRRQGDTEAFF.

The chain has TRBV4-2 and TRBJ2-7, with 13 positions matching TRBD2. V lost 5 bases to trimming and J lost 2 bases; unmatched junction nucleotides: 6. CDR3 size: 16 residues. Germline V gene data show CDR1 as LGHNA and CDR2 as YNFKEQ. CDR3 in amino acids: CASSGLLAGGPYEQYF. Written as DNA, the CDR3 is TGTGCCAGCAGCGGATTACTAGCGGGAGGGCCCTACGAGCAGTACTTC.

This clone appeared a single time. This chain uses TRBV18 with TRBJ2-1; 11 bases fit TRBD2. This CDR3 contains 17 residues. Germline V gene lookup returns CDR1 KGHSH and CDR2 LQKENI. The trim removed 3 bases at V and 8 bases at J, leaving 12 bases unmatched. The CDR3 DNA follows: TGTGCCAGCTCACCCTTCCCCCTAGCGGGAGGATATGATGAGCAGTTCTTC. Translating it yields CASSPFPLAGGYDEQFF.

This chain uses TRBV5-4 with TRBJ2-3; 7 bases are shared with TRBD2. Germline V CDR1 and CDR2: SGHNT, YYREEE (reference sequence). J was trimmed by 5 bases and V by 6 bases; bases with no gene match: 6. The CDR3 covers 13 residues. CDR3 sequence: CASTLAGVDTQYF. In DNA, the CDR3 is TGTGCCAGCACATTGGCGGGAGTAGATACGCAGTATTTT.

The chain recombines TRBV7-8 with TRBJ1-1; D not certain. From germline, CDR1 is SGHVS and CDR2 FQNEAQ. CDR3 length equals 16 residues. Trimming removed 5 bases from V and 0 bases from J, with 16 bases in between. The chain's CDR3 is CASSPQDGVMNTEAFF. CDR3 bases: TGTGCCAGCAGCCCTCAGGACGGGGTGATGAACACTGAAGCTTTCTTT.

The rearrangement joins TRBV5-1 to TRBJ2-6; D is unclear. This CDR3 contains 17 residues. CDR1 is SGHRS and CDR2 is YFSETQ in the germline V gene. Trimming stripped 0 bases from V and 5 bases from J, with 15 bases between. The CDR3: CASSLGLLSPRANVLTF. The CDR3 nucleotides are TGCGCCAGCAGCTTGGGGCTCTTGTCCCCGCGGGCCAACGTCCTGACTTTC.

This sequence joins TRBV28 and TRBJ1-1; 7 bases agree with TRBD1. Germline assignment: CDR1 MDHEN and CDR2 SYDVKM. The CDR3 contains 16 residues. Unmatched junction bases numbered 14, after V lost 3 bases and J lost 7 bases. The DNA for the CDR3 is TGTGCCAGCAGTTTTTACGGGCAGGGGGGAACGGGTGAAGCTTTCTTT. Protein: CASSFYGQGGTGEAFF.

The rearrangement joins TRBV5-8 to TRBJ2-3; 10 nucleotides agree with TRBD2. Germline V lookup: CDR1 SGHTS, CDR2 YDEGEE. There are 17 residues in the CDR3. V shed 6 bases, J shed 1 base, and the junction held 11 bases outside the gene matches. The CDR3 sequence: CASNSHQREGRTDTQYF. The CDR3 region has the DNA TGTGCCAGCAACTCTCACCAGCGGGAGGGGCGCACAGATACGCAGTATTTT.

The V call is TRBV27, the J call TRBJ1-2, with TRBD1 matching over 8 bases. J was trimmed by 3 bases and V by 5 bases; bases with no gene match: 8. CDR3 size: 15 residues. Germline assignment: CDR1 MNHEY and CDR2 SMNVEV (reference sequence). CDR3 in amino acids: CASSIGQGPDYGYTF. CDR3 coding DNA: TGTGCCAGCAGTATCGGACAGGGACCGGACTATGGCTACACCTTC.

The rearrangement uses TRBV7-2 and TRBJ2-2; D might be TRBD1 (5 bases). Germline assignment: CDR1 SGHTA and CDR2 FQGNSA. This CDR3 comprises 17 residues. V shed 0 bases and J shed 2 bases, with 13 bases lying between them. This CDR3 reads CASSLAPAQANTGELFF. CDR3 coding DNA: TGTGCCAGCAGCTTAGCCCCAGCACAGGCAAACACCGGGGAGCTGTTTTTT.

This clone appeared a single time. V gene TRBV5-1 combines with J gene TRBJ2-7; 9 bases line up with TRBD2. CDR1 SGHRS and CDR2 YFSETQ come from the germline V gene. This CDR3 region has 15 residues. The V segment lost 4 bases and the J segment 0 bases; nucleotides outside the gene matches: 5. The CDR3 spells CASSEGTSSSYEQYF. CDR3 coding DNA: TGCGCCAGCAGCGAGGGGACTAGCAGCTCCTACGAGCAGTACTTC.

J is TRBJ1-5 and V is TRBV27; tentatively, D is TRBD1 (6 bases). V was shortened by 5 bases and J by 7 bases, with 12 bases between the two germline ends. The CDR3 is 13 amino acids. Germline V CDR1 and CDR2: MNHEY, SMNVEV (reference sequence). Here the CDR3 DNA reads TGTGCCAGCAGTATTTCCCAGGGGCAGCCCCAGCATTTT. Translated: CASSISQGQPQHF.

This clone was seen at least ten times. V usage is TRBV28 and J usage is TRBJ1-2, with D perhaps TRBD1 (5 bases). Germline values: CDR1 MDHEN, CDR2 SYDVKM. This CDR3 is built from 13 residues. Deletions cut 7 bases from V and 8 bases from J, with 17 bases between. CDR3 coding DNA: TGTGCCAGCACCAAAGATGTGGGGCACGGCTACACCTTC. As protein: CASTKDVGHGYTF.

This rearrangement joins TRBV7-2 to TRBJ2-3; a weak D match, TRBD2 (5 bases). Germline values: CDR1 SGHTA, CDR2 FQGNSA. V was trimmed by 5 bases and J by 2 bases, leaving 11 bases between them. The CDR3 runs to 14 residues. CDR3 coding DNA: TGTGCCAGCAGCGCCGGACTCAACACAGATACGCAGTATTTT. Its protein is CASSAGLNTDTQYF.